The 21 T cell receptor beta chains listed next were all sequenced from one sample in a study of blood T cell repertoires in COVID-19. Data came from immunoSEQ multiplex PCR; TCRdb stores just in-frame clones and leaves some out. The sample gives around 81,000 clones, approximately 88% of which show up once; 6% to 8% is in the top ten. Input material: peripheral blood. Receptors were obtained from a man aged 70 or older with acute or convalescent COVID-19.

The chain carries TRBV5-4 and TRBJ2-3; 8 nucleotides align to TRBD1. After removal of 0 bases from V and 1 base from J, the junction contained 4 bases not matched to a gene. This CDR3 has 16 amino acids. Germline V CDR1 and CDR2: SGHNT, YYREEE (reference sequence). The DNA of the CDR3 is TGTGCCAGCAGCTTGGCCAGGGGACAGGGCACAGATACGCAGTATTTT. Its translation: CASSLARGQGTDTQYF.

The chain is built from TRBV9 and TRBJ2-3; no definite D call. Looked up from germline, CDR1 is SGDLS and CDR2 is YYNGEE. The CDR3 extends over 12 amino acids. V shed 4 bases and J shed 2 bases, with 5 bases lying between them. The CDR3 is CASSQDTDTQYF. Here the CDR3 DNA reads TGTGCCAGCAGCCAGGACACAGATACGCAGTATTTT.

The chain links TRBV27 to TRBJ2-3, with TRBD2 as a possible D gene (5 bases). This CDR3 has 16 amino acids. The germline gives CDR1 MNHEY, CDR2 SMNVEV (reference sequence). V lost 3 bases to trimming and J lost 1 base, with 14 bases between them. Here the CDR3 reads CASSLSRSGRTDTQYF. DNA of the CDR3: TGTGCCAGCAGTTTGTCAAGGAGCGGCCGCACAGATACGCAGTATTTT.

This chain joins TRBV18 and TRBJ1-1; D not resolved. The CDR3 runs 13 residues. Germline V gene sequence: CDR1 KGHSH, CDR2 LQKENI. V lost 0 bases and J lost 10, with 12 bases in between. The CDR3 loop is CASSPPADALAFF. CDR3 coding DNA: TGTGCCAGCTCACCACCGGCCGATGCCCTAGCTTTCTTT.

The V call is TRBV7-2, the J call TRBJ2-2; 9 nucleotides match TRBD2. The germline CDR1 and CDR2 sequences are SGHTA and FQGNSA. Trimming removed 5 bases from V and 5 bases from J; junction bases left unmatched: 12. The CDR3 contains 17 residues. The CDR3 DNA sequence: TGTGCCAGCAGCCGCACCCCGGGACTAGCCTCTACCGGGGAGCTGTTTTTT. This gives the protein CASSRTPGLASTGELFF.

The chain couples TRBV2 to TRBJ2-6, with 13 bases identical to TRBD2. CDR1 and CDR2 (germline): SNHLY, FYNNEI. J was trimmed by 3 bases and V by 7 bases; bases with no gene match: 18. The CDR3 runs 21 residues. The CDR3 DNA sequence: TGTGCCAGCACCCTCACCCCTTCACTAGCGGGAGGGCTGAGTGGGGCCAACGTCCTGACTTTC. This encodes CASTLTPSLAGGLSGANVLTF.

V and J are TRBV2 and TRBJ2-3, with 8 bases identical to TRBD1. CDR3 size: 14 residues. The germline V gene has CDR1 SNHLY and CDR2 FYNNEI. After removal of 6 bases from V and 3 bases from J, the junction contained 5 bases not matched to a gene. CDR3 sequence (DNA): TGTGCCAGCAGCGTCGACAGGGGAACAGATACGCAGTATTTT. It codes for CASSVDRGTDTQYF.

This chain links TRBV4-3 with TRBJ2-7; 7 nucleotides match TRBD1. The germline V gene has CDR1 LGHNA and CDR2 YSLEER. The CDR3 has 15 residues. V trimming: 1 base; J trimming: 3 bases; junction bases outside the gene matches: 6. The CDR3 bases are TGCGCCAGCAGCCAAGGGACAGGAATGAACTACGAGCAGTACTTC. Residues: CASSQGTGMNYEQYF.

This chain connects TRBV21-1 to TRBJ2-1; TRBD2, the table's D call, lacks a check against the DNA. TRBV21-1 is a pseudogene locus. This CDR3 is 18 amino acids long. The CDR3 DNA sequence: TGTGCCAGCAGCAACATAAGCGGGAGGACACCTACCTACAATGAGCAGTTCTTC. It encodes CASSNISGRTPTYNEQFF.

The chain carries TRBV5-1 and TRBJ2-5, with D maybe TRBD1 (6 bases). From germline, CDR1 is SGHRS and CDR2 YFSETQ. The CDR3 contains 14 residues. The V gene lost 4 bases and the J gene lost 1 base, with 11 bases spanning the gap. The CDR3 nucleotides read TGCGCCAGCAGCCCCGGACAGACCCAAGAGACCCAGTACTTC. Translating it yields CASSPGQTQETQYF.

In its sample, this clone was seen once. This chain joins TRBV18 and TRBJ1-6; D is undetermined. The germline gives CDR1 KGHSH, CDR2 LQKENI. The CDR3 contains 16 residues. Trimming left V 4 bases short and J 8 bases short, with 18 bases between. As DNA, the CDR3 is TGTGCCAGCTCACTCACAACCGGGTCCGGAGATTCACCCCTCCACTTT. It encodes CASSLTTGSGDSPLHF.

This chain connects TRBV30 to TRBJ1-3; D is uncertain. Deletions cut 7 bases from V and 2 bases from J, with 15 bases between. The CDR3 spans 14 residues. Germline CDR1 reads GTSNPN; CDR2 reads SVGIG (reference sequence). The CDR3 loop is CALSRDQTGNTIYF. DNA of the CDR3: TGTGCCTTATCCCGGGATCAGACTGGAAACACCATATATTTT.

The CDR3 DNA follows: TGCGCCAGCAGGGACAGGGGGCAATCACCCCTCCACTTT. It yields the protein CASRDRGQSPLHF. The chain couples TRBV5-1 to TRBJ1-6, with 11 bases aligning to TRBD1. The germline V gene encodes CDR1 SGHRS and CDR2 YFSETQ. V trimming: 5 bases; J trimming: 10 bases; junction bases outside the gene matches: 2. The CDR3 has 13 residues.

The CDR3 loop is CASRYDFTYEQYF. In DNA, the CDR3 is TGTGCCAGCAGATATGACTTTACCTACGAGCAGTACTTC. This chain uses TRBV28 with TRBJ2-7, with unresolved D. The CDR3 consists of 13 residues. The V end was cut by 6 bases, the J end by 2 bases, with 11 bases between. The germline gives CDR1 MDHEN, CDR2 SYDVKM.

This clone was detected a few times. The rearrangement links TRBV6-5 to TRBJ1-2; the D is unclear. CDR1 and CDR2 (germline): MNHEY, SVGAGI. The V end lost 4 bases, the J end lost 0 bases, and 12 bases lay between the germline ends. This CDR3 spans 15 amino acids. The chain's CDR3 is CASSLRRTSNYGYTF. The CDR3 DNA is TGTGCCAGCAGTTTAAGAAGAACTTCTAACTATGGCTACACCTTC.

This clone was detected once. This sequence joins TRBV18 and TRBJ2-6, with 10 bases matching TRBD2. The germline gives CDR1 KGHSH, CDR2 LQKENI. J gave up 2 bases and V 3 bases, and 7 bases lay outside the gene matches. The CDR3 runs to 18 residues. The CDR3 DNA reads as TGTGCCAGCTCACCGCTGGCTAGCGGGGGAACTGGGGCCAACGTCCTGACTTTC. This translates into CASSPLASGGTGANVLTF.

The CDR3 bases are TGTGCCAGCAGTCCGACAGGGGGCAATGAAAAACTGTTTTTT. Protein: CASSPTGGNEKLFF. This sequence joins TRBV3-1 (or the pseudogene TRBV3-2) and TRBJ1-4; 10 nucleotides align to TRBD1. Germline V gene sequence: CDR1 LGHDT, CDR2 YNNKEL (reference sequence). The length of the CDR3 is 14 residues. The V segment lost 6 bases and the J segment 5 bases; nucleotides outside the gene matches: 3.

This clone was seen once. The chain couples TRBV4-1 to TRBJ2-1, with 10 bases lining up with TRBD1. Unmatched junction bases numbered 7, after V lost 2 bases and J lost 9 bases. There are 15 residues in the CDR3. Germline CDR1 MGHRA, CDR2 YSYEKL. The CDR3 coding sequence is TGCGCCAGCAGCCAACCGGGACAGGGGAGGCGTGAGCAGTTCTTC. Translation: CASSQPGQGRREQFF.

The V and J genes are TRBV4-3 and TRBJ2-1, with 7 bases matching TRBD2. The germline V gene encodes CDR1 LGHNA and CDR2 YSLEER. J gave up 6 bases and V 4 bases, and 18 bases lay outside the gene matches. The CDR3 consists of 18 residues. The CDR3 loop is CASSPPRPREASPNEQFF. The DNA for the CDR3 is TGCGCCAGCAGCCCCCCACGCCCCCGGGAGGCCTCCCCCAATGAGCAGTTCTTC.

The chain combines TRBV2 with TRBJ1-2; TRBD1 is a possible D gene (6 bases). Deletions cut 1 base from V and 6 bases from J, with 12 bases between. CDR3 length equals 14 residues. Per the germline V gene, CDR1 is SNHLY and CDR2 is FYNNEI. CDR3 loop: CASSEGGRGNGYTF. CDR3 sequence (DNA): TGTGCCAGCAGTGAAGGGGGCAGGGGCAATGGCTACACCTTC.

The gene calls are TRBV6-2 or TRBV6-3 and TRBJ1-6; tentatively, D is TRBD1 (6 bases). CDR3 size: 15 residues. Deletions cut 5 bases from V and 7 bases from J, with 15 bases between. Per germline, CDR1 MNHEY and CDR2 SVGEGT. CDR3 DNA sequence: TGTGCCAGCAGTCCGGGGACAAAAGGGAATTCACCCCTCCACTTT. This gives the protein CASSPGTKGNSPLHF.